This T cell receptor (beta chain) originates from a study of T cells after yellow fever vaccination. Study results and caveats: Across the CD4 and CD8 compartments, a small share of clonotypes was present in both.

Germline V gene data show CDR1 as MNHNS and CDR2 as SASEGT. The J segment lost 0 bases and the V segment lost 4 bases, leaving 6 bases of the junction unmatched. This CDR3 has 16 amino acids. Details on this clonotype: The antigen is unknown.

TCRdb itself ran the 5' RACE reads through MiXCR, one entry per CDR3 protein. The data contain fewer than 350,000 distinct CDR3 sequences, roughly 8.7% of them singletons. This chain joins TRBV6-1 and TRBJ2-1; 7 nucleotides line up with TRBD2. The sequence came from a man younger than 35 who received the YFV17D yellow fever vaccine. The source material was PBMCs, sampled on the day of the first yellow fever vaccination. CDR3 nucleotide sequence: TGTGCCAGCAGTGCGACAGCGGGGAGCTCCTACAATGAGCAGTTCTTC. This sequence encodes CASSATAGSSYNEQFF.